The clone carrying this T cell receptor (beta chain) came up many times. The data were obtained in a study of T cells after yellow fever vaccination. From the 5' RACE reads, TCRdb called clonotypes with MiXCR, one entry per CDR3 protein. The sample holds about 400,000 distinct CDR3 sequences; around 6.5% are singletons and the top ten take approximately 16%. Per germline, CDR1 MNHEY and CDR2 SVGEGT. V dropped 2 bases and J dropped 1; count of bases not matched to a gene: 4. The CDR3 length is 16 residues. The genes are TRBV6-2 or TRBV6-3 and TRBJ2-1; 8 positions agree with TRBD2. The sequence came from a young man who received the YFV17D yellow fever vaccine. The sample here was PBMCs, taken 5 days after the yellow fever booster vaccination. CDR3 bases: TGTGCCAGCAGTTACCGCCCGGGAGGGTCCTACAATGAGCAGTTCTTC. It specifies CASSYRPGGSYNEQFF.